The TCR beta chain described here comes from a study of shared clonotypes between healthy human individuals. As concerns this clone: Antigen unknown.

The data were produced by immunoSEQ multiplex PCR, yet TCRdb's version contains in-frame clones alone and is incomplete. Here the sample spans about 2,500,000 clones, over 85% being singletons. Per germline, CDR1 MNHEY and CDR2 SMNVEV (reference sequence). The CDR3 loop spans 14 amino acids. V was pared by 6 bases and J by 6 bases, with 10 bases of the junction left unmatched. General study results and limits: Some clonotypes were shared by all four sorted-subset donors, while others were not shared. The non-shared ones had lower generation probabilities than the shared ones.

Sequencing was performed on naive CD4+ T cells sorted from blood. The subset denotes: CD45RA+ positively selected. The chain employs TRBV27 and TRBJ1-2; TRBD1 matches 7 bases. The sequence was collected from a young man in good health. This chain's CDR3 is CASRRSGTENGYTF. The CDR3 bases are TGTGCCAGCAGACGATCCGGGACAGAGAATGGCTACACCTTC.